This TCR beta chain was sequenced in a study of cytomegalovirus exposure and HLA in healthy donors. The primer mix had 60 Vbeta and 13 Jbeta primers. TCRdb keeps only in-frame clones here, not all; method: immunoSEQ multiplex PCR. In the table there are approximately 200,000 clones, around four fifths of which are singletons. V was pared by 4 bases and J by 1 base, with 6 bases of the junction left unmatched. The germline CDR1 and CDR2 sequences are SGHVS and FQNEAQ. The CDR3 is 16 residues long. The chain couples TRBV7-8 to TRBJ2-1, with 8 bases aligning to TRBD2. This clonotype was sampled from a woman aged 50 to 60 in good health and CMV-seropositive. The sequenced sample consisted of PBMCs. The DNA for the CDR3 is TGTGCCAGCAGCTCGACTAGCGTGGCTTCCTACAATGAGCAGTTCTTC. Protein sequence: CASSSTSVASYNEQFF.